The clone carrying this TCR beta chain was seen more than once but under ten times. The target antigen is unknown. Germline V gene data show CDR1 as MDHEN and CDR2 as SYDVKM. This CDR3 is 15 amino acids long. The V end lost 7 bases, the J end lost 6 bases, and 18 bases lay between the germline ends. Constant-region reverse primers amplified full-length variable regions, followed by semi-nested Nested Universal Primer A PCR. TCRdb re-called the 5' RACE reads with MiXCR, one entry per CDR3 protein. The sample contains about 64,000 distinct CDR3 sequences, 22% of which appear only once. Study results and caveats: Whole repertoires were not studied in the larger cohort, only one V-J beta rearrangement. Tumor memory CD4+ T cell TCR gene usage was found to cluster with blood and lymph node memory CD4+ cells and with lymph node naive CD4+ cells.

Specimen: memory CD4+ T cells sorted from a lymph node. Subset defined: memory CD4+ T cells, CD4+CD45RO+CD25-. This chain connects TRBV28 to TRBJ1-4; tentative D call: TRBD1 (6 bases). The TCR was taken from a female donor with breast cancer. This CDR3 reads CASTAVMGAHEKLFF. For the CDR3, the DNA is TGTGCCAGCACCGCGGTAATGGGGGCGCATGAAAAACTGTTTTTT.